One and the same sample provided the 18 T cell receptor beta chains below, sequenced in a study of blood T cell repertoires in COVID-19. Sequencing was performed with immunoSEQ multiplex PCR; in TCRdb, only in-frame clones are kept and a portion is missing. Among 58,000 or so clones listed, roughly nine tenths were seen once. The sample comprised peripheral blood. The origin of the receptors is a woman in her sixties or seventies with active COVID-19.

The CDR3 is CASSLLAGGSETQYF. The CDR3 bases are TGTGCCAGCAGTCTATTAGCGGGGGGGAGTGAGACCCAGTACTTC. The chain has TRBV9 and TRBJ2-5, with 11 positions matching TRBD2. The V and J ends lost 5 bases and 5 bases, in that order; junction bases with no gene match: 8. This CDR3 has 15 residues. Germline CDR1 is SGDLS and CDR2 is YYNGEE.

The chain has TRBV28 and TRBJ2-7, with 12 bases matching TRBD1. The CDR3 sequence is 18 residues long. The V gene end was trimmed by 3 bases and the J gene end by 7 bases; junction bases not matched to a gene: 16. Germline V CDR1 and CDR2: MDHEN, SYDVKM. This CDR3 is CASSFLLLQGQGAREQYF. The CDR3 DNA reads as TGTGCCAGCAGTTTTCTGCTTCTACAGGGACAGGGGGCCCGGGAGCAGTACTTC.

This chain connects TRBV15 to TRBJ2-5; maybe TRBD1 (6 bases). Germline V gives CDR1 LNHNV, CDR2 YYDKDF (reference sequence). Trimming took 8 bases from V and 7 from J, leaving 14 bases between them. The CDR3 has 12 residues. CDR3 sequence: CATRDTSPTQYF. DNA for the CDR3: TGTGCCACCCGGGACACTTCTCCGACCCAGTACTTC.

CDR3 residues: CAWSFRGIRGTSLHF. Here the CDR3 DNA reads TGTGCCTGGAGTTTTCGAGGAATCAGGGGTACGTCCCTCCACTTT. This rearrangement joins TRBV30 to TRBJ1-6; D perhaps matches TRBD1 (6 bases). Germline V gives CDR1 GTSNPN, CDR2 SVGIG (reference sequence). The CDR3 extends over 15 amino acids. V was trimmed by 2 bases and J by 14 bases, leaving 22 bases between them.

The rearrangement uses TRBV5-4 and TRBJ2-7; 8 bases match TRBD2. The junction had 5 bases not matched to a gene; V was cut back by 4 bases and J by 2 bases. The CDR3 is 14 residues long. Germline CDR1 is SGHNT and CDR2 is YYREEE (reference sequence). The CDR3 nucleotides are TGTGCCAGCAGCACTAGCGGTAAAGCCTACGAGCAGTACTTC. This codes for CASSTSGKAYEQYF.

Only one count was recorded for this clone. The V and J genes are TRBV6-2 or TRBV6-3 and TRBJ2-7, with a possible D match to TRBD2 (5 bases). Looked up from germline, CDR1 is MNHEY and CDR2 is SVGEGT. The CDR3 spans 12 residues. The V end was cut by 2 bases, the J end by 10 bases, with 12 bases between. The CDR3 loop is CASSYEGRQQYF. The CDR3 DNA sequence: TGTGCCAGCAGTTACGAGGGTAGGCAACAGTACTTC.

V gene TRBV7-8 combines with J gene TRBJ2-5; tentatively, D is TRBD2 (5 bases). CDR1 and CDR2 from the germline V gene are SGHVS and FQNEAQ. The CDR3 is made up of 17 amino acids. Trimming took 1 base from V and 7 from J, leaving 22 bases between them. CDR3 DNA sequence: TGTGCCAGCAGCTTAGGGGTGGAGGCCTACACGTACGGGACCCAGTACTTC. It translates to CASSLGVEAYTYGTQYF.

This clone showed up just a few times. The V call is TRBV20-1, the J call TRBJ1-1; TRBD1 might be the D (5 bases). V dropped 1 base and J dropped 7 bases, with 7 bases sitting between them. The CDR3 sequence is 11 residues long. Germline V gene sequence: CDR1 DFQATT, CDR2 SNEGSKA (reference sequence). The CDR3 region is CSARGDSEAFF. Here the CDR3 DNA reads TGCAGTGCTAGAGGAGACAGTGAAGCTTTCTTT.

This clone came up many times. The chain couples TRBV19 to TRBJ1-1; D not certain. This CDR3 is built from 19 residues. V was pared by 3 bases and J by 1 base, with 24 bases between. Looked up from germline, CDR1 is LNHDA and CDR2 is SQIVND (reference sequence). CDR3 sequence: CASSIGDTRTLEGNTEAFF. The CDR3 DNA sequence: TGTGCCAGTAGTATTGGTGACACCCGAACACTAGAGGGGAACACTGAAGCTTTCTTT.

The chain employs TRBV27 and TRBJ1-3, with 8 bases matching TRBD1. With V trimmed by 5 bases and J by 3 bases, 12 bases remained unmatched. Germline loops: CDR1 MNHEY, CDR2 SMNVEV (reference sequence). The CDR3 is made up of 17 amino acids. In DNA, the CDR3 is TGTGCCAGCAGTATCGGGACAGGCCCTCTGGTTGGAAACACCATATATTTT. Protein sequence: CASSIGTGPLVGNTIYF.

Here the CDR3 reads CASSRTGRESTEAFF. The CDR3 DNA reads as TGCGCCAGCAGCCGGACAGGGCGGGAGAGCACTGAAGCTTTCTTT. The chain is built from TRBV5-1 and TRBJ1-1, with 8 bases lining up with TRBD1. CDR1 is SGHRS and CDR2 is YFSETQ in the germline V gene. CDR3 size: 15 residues. Trimming at V came to 4 bases and at J to 4 bases, leaving 9 bases not matched to a gene.

J is TRBJ2-1 and V is TRBV7-6; 9 bases line up with TRBD2. Per the germline V gene, CDR1 is SGHVS and CDR2 is FNYEAQ. The CDR3 consists of 15 residues. Trimming cost V 5 bases and J 6 bases; bases outside gene matches: 8. CDR3 region: CASSRSGGGANEQFF. The CDR3 region has the DNA TGTGCCAGCAGCCGTAGCGGGGGAGGGGCCAATGAGCAGTTCTTC. Using reference TRBV7-6 and TRBJ2-1 for the parts outside the CDR3, the full variable domain is GAGVSQSPRYKVTKRGQDVALRCDPISGHVSLYWYRQALGQGPEFLTYFNYEAQQDKSGLPNDRFSAERPEGSISTLTIQRTEQRDSAMYRCASSRSGGGANEQFFGPGTRLTVL.

In DNA, the CDR3 is TGTGCCAGCAGTGCGGGTGACGGGAGGTCCTACAATGAGCAGTTCTTC. Protein: CASSAGDGRSYNEQFF. The V gene is TRBV28, the J gene TRBJ2-1; 7 nucleotides align to TRBD2. Germline V lookup: CDR1 MDHEN, CDR2 SYDVKM. Losses at the gene ends were 5 bases for V and 1 base for J; bases not matched to a gene: 8. The CDR3 is 16 amino acids. The variable domain in full, completed from reference TRBV28 and TRBJ2-1, reads DVKVTQSSRYLVKRTGEKVFLECVQDMDHENMFWYRQDPGLGLRLIYFSYDVKMKEKGDIPEGYSVSREKKERFSLILESASTNQTSMYLCASSAGDGRSYNEQFFGPGTRLTVL.

The chain uses TRBV4-2 and TRBJ2-1; 9 bases are shared with TRBD2. V was pared by 3 bases and J by 0 bases, with 3 bases of the junction left unmatched. Germline CDR1 is LGHNA and CDR2 is YNFKEQ. This CDR3 is built from 16 residues. CDR3 region: CASSQLAGSSYNEQFF. CDR3 nucleotide sequence: TGTGCCAGCAGCCAGCTAGCGGGGAGCTCCTACAATGAGCAGTTCTTC.

The V call is TRBV21-1, the J call TRBJ1-1; TRBD1 reflects the table's D call only, with no check against the DNA. TRBV21-1 is shown as a pseudogene. The CDR3 runs to 16 residues. DNA of the CDR3: TGTGCCAGCAGCAAACCCGCCGGGACAGAACGCACTGAAGCTTTCTTT. This sequence encodes CASSKPAGTERTEAFF.

The rearrangement links TRBV7-3 to TRBJ2-3, with 8 bases fitting TRBD2. The trim removed 4 bases at V and 3 bases at J, leaving 6 bases unmatched. Germline CDR1 reads SGHTA; CDR2 reads FQGTGA. This CDR3 contains 15 residues. The chain's CDR3 is CASSSIAGLTDTQYF. CDR3 bases: TGTGCCAGCAGCTCAATAGCGGGATTAACAGATACGCAGTATTTT.

This clone was counted between two and nine times. The chain employs TRBV2 and TRBJ1-2; 7 positions match TRBD1. Germline V gene lookup returns CDR1 SNHLY and CDR2 FYNNEI. The CDR3 loop spans 12 amino acids. The J segment lost 9 bases and the V segment lost 4 bases, leaving 5 bases of the junction unmatched. In DNA form, the CDR3 reads TGTGCCAGCAGTGCCGGACAGGTCAGCTACACCTTC. Translation gives CASSAGQVSYTF.

This chain links TRBV28 with TRBJ2-7; D is unresolved. The CDR3 runs to 14 residues. The germline V and J ends were trimmed by 4 bases and 2 bases, with 12 bases remaining between them. Germline assignment: CDR1 MDHEN and CDR2 SYDVKM. The CDR3 bases are TGTGCCAGCAGTTCCCCCCGGGTAACCTACGAGCAGTACTTC. This sequence encodes CASSSPRVTYEQYF.